The present entry profiles one T cell receptor beta chain with its context. Its antigen is currently unknown. These data belong to a study of response to subunit inactivated influenza vaccine. The V end was cut by 4 bases, the J end by 1 base, with 7 bases between. Per the germline V gene, CDR1 is ENHRY and CDR2 is SYGVKD. The CDR3 runs 14 residues. TCRdb passed the RT-PCR reads through MiXCR, listing each CDR3 protein once. This table holds about 700,000 distinct CDR3 sequences, approximately 13% found once. Study-wide findings and caveats: Each seasonal flu vaccination may recruit only limited new T cells, authors suggested.

The gene calls are TRBV10-3 and TRBJ2-2; D may be TRBD1 (5 bases). The starting material was PBMCs from blood, obtained around two weeks before vaccination. The sequence was obtained from a man in his fifties who received an inactivated influenza vaccine. The chain's CDR3 is CAISVTGNTGELFF. For the CDR3, the DNA is TGTGCCATCAGTGTAACAGGGAACACCGGGGAGCTGTTTTTT.